The 22 T cell receptor beta chains reported below all come from one sample, sequenced in a study of yellow fever vaccine responses in identical twins. TCRdb processed the RT-PCR reads anew with MiXCR; each CDR3 protein has one entry. Of about 1,700 distinct CDR3 sequences in the sample, around 90% were seen once. The sequenced sample was T cells from blood (PBMCs), unsorted or a sorted subset (not recorded which), obtained before or after yellow fever vaccination (not recorded which). Receptors originate from a woman under 30 who received the yellow fever vaccine.

The V gene is TRBV12-3 or TRBV12-4, the J gene TRBJ2-4; no firm D call. Trimming cost V 1 base and J 6 bases, with 13 bases left between them. This CDR3 is 15 amino acids long. The CDR3 spells CASSLGRSQANIQYF. CDR3 nucleotide sequence: TGTGCCAGCAGTTTAGGGCGGAGCCAGGCAAACATTCAGTACTTC.

The chain combines TRBV10-1 with TRBJ2-5, with D maybe TRBD2 (6 bases). Germline CDR1 WNHNN, CDR2 SYGVQD (reference sequence). The V end was cut by 0 bases, the J end by 0 bases, with 14 bases between. The CDR3 has 17 amino acids. The DNA of the CDR3 is TGCGCCAGCAGTGAGTCGAGGGAACGGGACTACCAAGAGACCCAGTACTTC. Translating it yields CASSESRERDYQETQYF.

The chain is built from TRBV12-3 or TRBV12-4 and TRBJ1-3; TRBD1 aligns across 8 bases. Trimming cost V 5 bases and J 4 bases; bases outside gene matches: 4. This CDR3 has 14 residues. The CDR3 DNA sequence: TGTGCCAGCAGTCGGACAGGGTCAGGAAACACCATATATTTT. Amino acid sequence: CASSRTGSGNTIYF.

This chain uses TRBV15 with TRBJ2-7; 8 nucleotides match TRBD1. V trimming: 3 bases; J trimming: 3 bases; junction bases outside the gene matches: 4. The CDR3 runs 14 residues. Germline V gene data show CDR1 as LNHNV and CDR2 as YYDKDF (reference sequence). The CDR3 nucleotides read TGTGCCACCAGCAGCCGGGACAGGTACTACGAGCAGTACTTC. Translated, it gives CATSSRDRYYEQYF.

The chain is built from TRBV4-1 and TRBJ2-7, with 8 nucleotides matching TRBD1. V shed 3 bases, J shed 3 bases, and the junction held 1 base outside the gene matches. Per the germline V gene, CDR1 is MGHRA and CDR2 is YSYEKL. This CDR3 comprises 13 residues. The CDR3 DNA is TGCGCCAGCAGCCATGGACAGGGCTACGAGCAGTACTTC. This translates into CASSHGQGYEQYF.

The J gene is TRBJ2-7, the V gene TRBV15, with D possibly being TRBD2 (6 bases). This CDR3 is 15 amino acids long. Per the germline V gene, CDR1 is LNHNV and CDR2 is YYDKDF (reference sequence). V lost 3 bases to trimming and J lost 1 base, with 13 bases between them. CDR3 sequence reads: CATSRGGTVSYEQYF. The CDR3, as DNA: TGTGCCACCAGCAGGGGCGGGACTGTTTCCTACGAGCAGTACTTC.

The chain couples TRBV19 to TRBJ1-5; D gene uncertain. Between the trimmed V and J ends, which lost 7 bases and 5 bases, there was a span of 12 bases. The CDR3 covers 13 residues. Germline CDR1 and CDR2: LNHDA and SQIVND (reference sequence). CDR3 sequence reads: CASNSGFYQPQHF. CDR3 DNA: TGTGCCAGTAACTCCGGATTCTATCAGCCCCAGCATTTT.

In its sample, this clonotype was seen a few times. J is TRBJ1-2 and V is TRBV6-5; possible D gene TRBD1, 5 bases. The CDR3 covers 17 residues. V was shortened by 4 bases and J by 4 bases, with 22 bases between the two germline ends. Germline V gene sequence: CDR1 MNHEY, CDR2 SVGAGI. The CDR3 region has the DNA TGTGCCAGCAGTTTGGCCCGGACACGTCCTGATACCTATGGCTACACCTTC. Residues: CASSLARTRPDTYGYTF.

The rearrangement uses TRBV6-5 and TRBJ1-1; a possible D gene is TRBD1 (6 bases). CDR1 is MNHEY and CDR2 is SVGAGI in the germline V gene. The CDR3 extends over 15 amino acids. The ends were cut back, 1 base at V and 4 bases at J, with 13 bases in the middle. CDR3 sequence: CASSYLQGRATEAFF. The CDR3 bases are TGTGCCAGCAGTTACTTGCAGGGGAGAGCCACTGAAGCTTTCTTT.

The chain uses TRBV29-1 and TRBJ2-3; TRBD1 might be the D (6 bases). Germline-derived CDR1 and CDR2 are SQVTM and ANQGSEA. Trimming shortened V by 5 bases and J by 0 bases, and 9 bases separated the two germline ends. The CDR3 covers 13 residues. The DNA of the CDR3 is TGCAGCGTTTCAGGGGTTAGCACAGATACGCAGTATTTT. Translation: CSVSGVSTDTQYF.

The gene calls are TRBV20-1 and TRBJ2-7; TRBD2 aligns across 10 bases. This CDR3 has 14 residues. V shed 0 bases, J shed 6 bases, and the junction held 5 bases outside the gene matches. Germline V gene data show CDR1 as DFQATT and CDR2 as SNEGSKA (reference sequence). DNA of the CDR3: TGCAGTGCTAGAGACAGCGGGAGGGAGTTCGAGCAGTACTTC. The encoded protein is CSARDSGREFEQYF.

J is TRBJ2-3 and V is TRBV27; D unclear. Germline V CDR1 and CDR2: MNHEY, SMNVEV (reference sequence). The CDR3 sequence is 14 residues long. The V gene lost 2 bases and the J gene lost 1 base, with 7 bases spanning the gap. In DNA, the CDR3 is TGTGCCAGCAGTTTAGTGTGGGGCACAGATACGCAGTATTTT. Translation: CASSLVWGTDTQYF.

The rearrangement links TRBV6-2 or TRBV6-3 to TRBJ1-2; TRBD1 agrees at 9 bases. V dropped 7 bases and J dropped 0; count of bases not matched to a gene: 9. The length of the CDR3 is 16 residues. Germline loops: CDR1 MNHEY, CDR2 SVGEGT. The CDR3: CASILADRGSNYGYTF. CDR3 bases: TGTGCCAGCATCCTCGCGGACAGGGGCTCTAACTATGGCTACACCTTC.

CDR3 nucleotides: TGTGCCAGCAGCTTAGCTGACTTCCTCACAGATACGCAGTATTTT. Translating gives CASSLADFLTDTQYF. The J gene is TRBJ2-3, the V gene TRBV7-2; no definite D call. The CDR3 extends over 15 amino acids. Looked up from germline, CDR1 is SGHTA and CDR2 is FQGNSA. V was pared by 0 bases and J by 2 bases, with 9 bases between. Drawing the rest from reference TRBV7-2 and TRBJ2-3, the complete variable domain is GAGVSQSPSNKVTEKGKDVELRCDPISGHTALYWYRQSLGQGLEFLIYFQGNSAPDKSGLPSDRFSAERTGGSVSTLTIQRTQQEDSAVYLCASSLADFLTDTQYFGPGTRLTVL.

The V call is TRBV2, the J call TRBJ1-1; D is unresolved. The CDR3 spans 12 residues. Trimming shortened V by 4 bases and J by 1 base, and 4 bases separated the two germline ends. Germline V gene data show CDR1 as SNHLY and CDR2 as FYNNEI. The CDR3, as DNA: TGTGCCAGCAGTGGGGAGAACACTGAAGCTTTCTTT. It translates to CASSGENTEAFF.

This chain uses TRBV11-1 with TRBJ2-3; D ambiguous. Germline CDR1 SGHAT, CDR2 FQDESV (reference sequence). The CDR3 spans 14 residues. Trimming shortened V by 1 base and J by 0 bases, and 5 bases separated the two germline ends. CDR3: CASSLVRSTDTQYF. CDR3 coding DNA: TGTGCCAGCAGCTTAGTGCGGAGCACAGATACGCAGTATTTT. The entire variable domain, with the rest obtained from reference TRBV11-1 and TRBJ2-3, is as follows: EAEVAQSPRYKITEKSQAVAFWCDPISGHATLYWYRQILGQGPELLVQFQDESVVDDSQLPKDRFSAERLKGVDSTLKIQPAELGDSAMYLCASSLVRSTDTQYFGPGTRLTVL.

CDR3 loop: CASSATSSYEQYF. DNA of the CDR3: TGCGCCAGCAGTGCAACGAGCTCCTACGAGCAGTACTTC. The chain is built from TRBV10-1 and TRBJ2-7; D is ambiguous. Germline CDR1 is WNHNN and CDR2 is SYGVQD (reference sequence). CDR3 length equals 13 residues. The V end was cut by 4 bases, the J end by 0 bases, with 7 bases between.

The J gene is TRBJ2-7, the V gene TRBV11-1; maybe TRBD1 (6 bases). CDR1 and CDR2 (germline): SGHAT, FQDESV (reference sequence). The V gene lost 1 base and the J gene lost 5 bases, with 18 bases spanning the gap. The CDR3 spans 16 residues. Here the CDR3 reads CASSLGTGTRDNEQYF. The CDR3 DNA reads as TGTGCCAGCAGCTTAGGTACGGGTACTAGGGACAACGAGCAGTACTTC.

The chain links TRBV4-1 to TRBJ2-7; a weak D match, TRBD2 (6 bases). V gave up 5 bases and J gave up 0 bases, with 11 bases separating them. Germline assignment: CDR1 MGHRA and CDR2 YSYEKL. This CDR3 comprises 14 residues. The CDR3 reads CASSEHGGSYEQYF. In DNA, the CDR3 is TGCGCCAGCAGCGAGCACGGGGGCTCCTACGAGCAGTACTTC.

The chain recombines TRBV12-3 or TRBV12-4 with TRBJ2-6, with D uncertain. Trimming took off 3 bases at V and 1 base at J, with 10 bases between the two ends. The CDR3 contains 16 residues. CDR3 nucleotide sequence: TGTGCCAGCAGTTTTGGTTTGGGGTCTGGGGCCAACGTCCTGACTTTC. Protein: CASSFGLGSGANVLTF.

The chain carries TRBV6-5 and TRBJ1-2; D might be TRBD1 (5 bases). Trimming took 0 bases from V and 8 from J, leaving 13 bases between them. Germline CDR1 and CDR2: MNHEY and SVGAGI. This CDR3 comprises 14 residues. The CDR3 is CASSYSSGSLGYTF. CDR3 coding DNA: TGTGCCAGCAGTTACTCCTCAGGGTCGCTCGGCTACACCTTC.

CDR3 sequence (DNA): TGTGCCAGCAGCTTAATGGCAGGGGACTCCTACAATGAGCAGTTCTTC. Translated: CASSLMAGDSYNEQFF. J is TRBJ2-1 and V is TRBV7-3, with D possibly TRBD1 on 6 matching bases. Germline V lookup: CDR1 SGHTA, CDR2 FQGTGA. V dropped 1 base and J dropped 0 bases, with 10 bases sitting between them. The CDR3 loop spans 16 amino acids.